This T cell receptor beta chain was documented in a study of regulatory T cells in long-lasting Graves disease. Study-level background: Positive TSH receptor antibodies alongside over 5 years of antithyroid drugs were what marked Graves' disease as persistent.

Arm-PCR with iRepertoire HTBI primers amplified the CDR3 regions for these TCR beta libraries. TCRdb re-analysed the multiplex PCR reads in MiXCR, keeping a single row per CDR3 protein. The table shows 390,000 or so distinct CDR3 sequences, with approximately 25% occurring only once. The CDR3 has 16 amino acids. Per germline, CDR1 KGHSH and CDR2 LQKENI. V lost 6 bases and J 0 bases, leaving 15 bases between the germline ends. Time point specified: persistent/refractory GD, antithyroid drugs over 5 years with positive TRAb. The TCR library was prepared using RNA isolated from PBMCs. Sequenced material: peripheral blood mononuclear cells (PBMCs), taken when the disease was refractory, from a patient treated with antithyroid drugs. The receptor was derived from a middle-aged woman with Graves disease. This chain joins TRBV18 and TRBJ1-5; possibly TRBD1 for D (5 bases). The DNA for the CDR3 is TGTGCCAGCTCCCACAACCAACAGGATAGCAATCAGCCCCAGCATTTT. This encodes CASSHNQQDSNQPQHF.